A single sample is the source of the 18 T cell receptor beta chains below, sequenced in a study of T cell responses to AZD1222 COVID-19 vaccine. The table came from immunoSEQ multiplex PCR; TCRdb's copy has only in-frame clones and leaves some out. The table has 200,000 or so clones, 90% to 95% seen once. Sequences were derived from peripheral blood, sampled on day 0 of AZD1222 vaccination. The source is an adult in good health.

The rearrangement uses TRBV9 and TRBJ2-7; 8 bases match TRBD2. The CDR3 loop spans 14 amino acids. From germline, CDR1 is SGDLS and CDR2 YYNGEE. Trimming at V came to 4 bases and at J to 3 bases, leaving 6 bases not matched to a gene. The CDR3 nucleotides are TGTGCCAGCAGCACTAGCGGACGCGTCTACGAGCAGTACTTC. Its translation is CASSTSGRVYEQYF.

The chain links TRBV3-1 (or the pseudogene TRBV3-2) to TRBJ1-1; D is ambiguous. The CDR3 is 14 residues long. V lost 4 bases, J lost 1 base, and 10 bases lay in between. The V gene's germline CDR1 is LGHDT and CDR2 YNNKEL (reference sequence). The CDR3 loop is CASSLDGANTEAFF. The CDR3 DNA follows: TGTGCCAGCAGCCTGGACGGAGCGAACACTGAAGCTTTCTTT.

This chain links TRBV24-1 with TRBJ2-7; D not resolved. V was shortened by 4 bases and J by 3 bases, with 15 bases between the two germline ends. CDR1 KGHDR and CDR2 SFDVKD come from the germline V gene. The CDR3 covers 15 residues. DNA of the CDR3: TGTGCCACCAGTGAGGAGAAGGCAGGCAACTACGAGCAGTACTTC. It translates to CATSEEKAGNYEQYF.

The chain links TRBV10-1 to TRBJ2-1, with 13 bases fitting TRBD2. The ends lost 3 bases at V and 16 bases at J; junction bases unmatched: 9. CDR1 is WNHNN and CDR2 is SYGVQD in the germline V gene (reference sequence). This CDR3 is 14 amino acids long. CDR3 sequence (DNA): TGCGCCAGCAGTGACCAGGGACTAGCGGGATCGCATTTCTTC. It specifies CASSDQGLAGSHFF.

The rearrangement links TRBV9 to TRBJ1-3; D not certain. Looked up from germline, CDR1 is SGDLS and CDR2 is YYNGEE. CDR3 length: 17 residues. Trimming removed 0 bases from V and 0 bases from J, with 13 bases in between. The CDR3 coding sequence is TGTGCCAGCAGCGTAGGTCCAGCGCCATCCTCTGGAAACACCATATATTTT. Protein sequence: CASSVGPAPSSGNTIYF.

This chain connects TRBV4-3 to TRBJ1-1, with TRBD1 as a possible D gene (6 bases). V shed 0 bases and J shed 11 bases, with 19 bases lying between them. The CDR3 spans 15 residues. Germline CDR1 reads LGHNA; CDR2 reads YSLEER. The DNA of the CDR3 is TGCGCCAGCAGCCAAGAGAATTCTGGGGGGGCGAGGGCTTTCTTT. Amino acids: CASSQENSGGARAFF.

This clone occurred once. The V call is TRBV30, the J call TRBJ1-3; 7 nucleotides agree with TRBD1. The CDR3 is 14 amino acids. Losses at the gene ends were 6 bases for V and 0 bases for J; bases not matched to a gene: 5. Germline V gives CDR1 GTSNPN, CDR2 SVGIG (reference sequence). CDR3 DNA: TGTGCCTGCCACCGGGACAGCTCTGGAAACACCATATATTTT. It codes for CACHRDSSGNTIYF. Full variable domain (remainder filled in from reference TRBV30 and TRBJ1-3): SQTIHQWPATLVQPVGSPLSLECTVEGTSNPNLYWYRQAAGRGLQLLFYSVGIGQISSEVPQNLSASRPQDRQFILSSKKLLLSDSGFYLCACHRDSSGNTIYFGEGSWLTVV.

The chain combines TRBV28 with TRBJ2-7, with D maybe TRBD2 (6 bases). CDR3 size: 16 residues. The V and J ends lost 3 bases and 5 bases respectively, with 20 bases between them. The germline gives CDR1 MDHEN, CDR2 SYDVKM. In DNA, the CDR3 is TGTGCCAGCAGTTTTGACTTCCGGGAGTCGATTCACGAGCAGTACTTC. This sequence encodes CASSFDFRESIHEQYF. Looking up the rest from reference TRBV28 and TRBJ2-7 gives the full variable domain: DVKVTQSSRYLVKRTGEKVFLECVQDMDHENMFWYRQDPGLGLRLIYFSYDVKMKEKGDIPEGYSVSREKKERFSLILESASTNQTSMYLCASSFDFRESIHEQYFGPGTRLTVT.

The V gene is TRBV28, the J gene TRBJ2-5, with 8 nucleotides matching TRBD1. V was clipped by 11 bases and J by 5 bases; unmatched bases: 13. The CDR3 runs to 14 residues. Germline assignment: CDR1 MDHEN and CDR2 SYDVKM. CDR3 DNA sequence: TGTGCCGTTCTAGCAGGGGGCGTTTGGGAGACCCAGTACTTC. Translated: CAVLAGGVWETQYF.

This clone appeared a single time. The rearrangement uses TRBV7-2 and TRBJ2-1; 10 bases agree with TRBD1. The J segment lost 8 bases and the V segment lost 1 base, leaving 11 bases of the junction unmatched. Germline values: CDR1 SGHTA, CDR2 FQGNSA. This CDR3 is built from 17 residues. The CDR3 sequence: CASSLGPRTGGIDEQFF. Here the CDR3 DNA reads TGTGCCAGCAGCTTAGGCCCCCGGACAGGGGGGATAGATGAGCAGTTCTTC.

This sequence joins TRBV9 and TRBJ2-1, with 12 bases that match TRBD2. The CDR3 runs to 18 residues. The germline V gene encodes CDR1 SGDLS and CDR2 YYNGEE. With V trimmed by 0 bases and J by 2 bases, 6 bases remained unmatched. The CDR3 spells CASSVGLAGASPYNEQFF. Written as DNA, the CDR3 is TGTGCCAGCAGCGTAGGACTAGCGGGAGCATCCCCCTACAATGAGCAGTTCTTC.

This chain connects TRBV9 to TRBJ2-7; 8 bases match TRBD2. Germline V lookup: CDR1 SGDLS, CDR2 YYNGEE. The CDR3 is 14 residues long. The trim removed 0 bases at V and 3 bases at J, leaving 2 bases unmatched. CDR3 loop: CASSVAGRGYEQYF. The CDR3 nucleotides are TGTGCCAGCAGCGTAGCCGGGAGGGGCTACGAGCAGTACTTC. Supplemented by reference TRBV9 and TRBJ2-7, the full variable domain reads DSGVTQTPKHLITATGQRVTLRCSPRSGDLSVYWYQQSLDQGLQFLIQYYNGEERAKGNILERFSAQQFPDLHSELNLSSLELGDSALYFCASSVAGRGYEQYFGPGTRLTVT.

In nucleotides, the CDR3 is TGTGCCAGTAGTATGGGGACAGGACCGAACGAGCAGTACTTC. As protein: CASSMGTGPNEQYF. The J gene is TRBJ2-7, the V gene TRBV19; 8 bases are a match to TRBD1. This CDR3 region has 14 residues. V dropped 3 bases and J dropped 5; count of bases not matched to a gene: 6. CDR1 and CDR2 from the germline V gene are LNHDA and SQIVND (reference sequence).

The chain combines TRBV7-2 with TRBJ1-2, with D perhaps matching TRBD1 (5 bases). The CDR3 length is 15 residues. Trimming took off 5 bases at V and 4 bases at J, with 17 bases between the two ends. Germline loops: CDR1 SGHTA, CDR2 FQGNSA. The CDR3: CASSKAQGGPYGYTF. Here the CDR3 DNA reads TGTGCCAGCAGCAAAGCTCAGGGAGGGCCCTATGGCTACACCTTC.

This sequence joins TRBV5-4 and TRBJ2-6, with D possibly called TRBD1 or TRBD2 (5 bases each). From germline, CDR1 is SGHNT and CDR2 YYREEE (reference sequence). V lost 0 bases and J 3 bases, leaving 7 bases between the germline ends. The CDR3 contains 15 residues. The chain's CDR3 is CASSLGGSGANVLTF. The DNA of the CDR3 is TGTGCCAGCAGCTTGGGGGGGAGTGGGGCCAACGTCCTGACTTTC.

The chain recombines TRBV29-1 with TRBJ2-1; the D gene could be TRBD1 or TRBD2 (5 bases each). Germline-derived CDR1 and CDR2 are SQVTM and ANQGSEA. Trimming shortened V by 8 bases and J by 7 bases, and 12 bases separated the two germline ends. CDR3 length: 11 residues. CDR3 sequence: CSSLWGNEQFF. As DNA, the CDR3 is TGCAGCTCCCTTTGGGGGAATGAGCAGTTCTTC.

This clone was counted many times. CDR3 in amino acids: CASSRILQENQPQHF. The CDR3 DNA reads as TGTGCCAGTAGCCGAATCTTACAGGAAAATCAGCCCCAGCATTTT. The chain joins TRBV19 to TRBJ1-5, with a weak D call TRBD1 (5 bases). Looked up from germline, CDR1 is LNHDA and CDR2 is SQIVND (reference sequence). V lost 6 bases and J 4 bases, leaving 16 bases between the germline ends. The CDR3 extends over 15 amino acids.

The rearrangement joins TRBV28 to TRBJ2-3; D uncertain. The V end lost 6 bases, the J end lost 4 bases, and 17 bases lay between the germline ends. The CDR3 runs 15 residues. Germline V lookup: CDR1 MDHEN, CDR2 SYDVKM. CDR3 protein: CASSLMAPPADTQYF. The CDR3 DNA sequence: TGTGCCAGCAGCCTTATGGCCCCCCCCGCAGATACGCAGTATTTT.